This TCR beta chain was captured in a study of identical twins (dated by TCRdb to about 2016). About the investigation overall: TCR alpha and beta repertoires from monozygotic twins, unrelated adults of various ages and cord blood were deep-sequenced to test whether fetal clonotypes persist. Replicate twin experiments were performed at different times using different library preparation protocols to rule out contamination.

Points the paper makes about the study in general: Invariant T cells such as MAIT and iNKT could partly confound zero-insertion analyses, although diverse VJ usage argued against such confounding for most clonotypes. Out-of-frame TCR alpha sharing in monozygotic twins was systematically underestimated by recombination models, whereas sharing between unrelated individuals was in agreement with the recombination models. Excess twin sharing in beta out-of-frame sequences was weaker because fewer shared sequences lowered the signal-to-noise ratio. Because the same donors could not be followed over many years, the conclusions depended on cross-sectional statistical analysis. Abundant cord blood beta clonotypes had fewer insertions, young adult naive repertoires showed a similar but weaker trend, and memory repertoires showed no such trend. Compared with coincidental sharing between unrelated individuals, an excess of low generation-probability sequences was observed among out-of-frame TCR alpha sequences shared between twins.

Preparation of the library involved 5' RACE. For sequencing, an Illumina HiSeq 2000 was employed. A universal primer binding site was introduced by template switching, and a unique molecular identifier was present in the final cDNA, enabling accurate counting of TCR cDNA molecules. First-strand cDNA for TCR alpha and beta chains was synthesized from specific primers in the conserved constant-segment region. To control for contamination, each cDNA library was double barcoded with a SMART-Mk sample barcode plus Illumina barcodes. Two successive PCR steps introduced TruSeq adapter sequences along with Illumina sample barcodes. TCR alpha and beta cDNA libraries were sequenced on the Illumina HiSeq platform with custom primers. On the authors' methods: MiGEC processed the raw reads to extract unique molecular identifiers, while MiXCR was used to determine the CDR3 positions. For each individual, recombination models were inferred using an EM algorithm with the repgenHMM and IGoR tools. The tcR package in R was used for shared clonotype analysis, with sharing normalized by the product of cloneset sizes. To study raw recombination free of thymic and clonal selection effects, out-of-frame nonproductive sequences were analyzed. TCRdb reanalyzed the raw reads on its own, using fastp at Q25 for trimming and MiXCR for clone calling, and kept in-frame beta chains. Here each entry gathers all rows of one CDR3 protein and keeps the most common genes and DNA. The V and J calls were not made by the authors but by TCRdb's processing. The sample records about 730,000 distinct CDR3 sequences, 21% of which are singletons. Over 4% of the sample comes from the top ten.

This clonotype turned up a few times. No cognate antigen has been identified for it. Qualities for individual bases were not recorded, and no much larger clone is one base off. Every donor in the study was a healthy Caucasian. The twin cohort comprised three pairs of female monozygotic twins, all aged roughly 18 to 30 years. Peripheral blood mononuclear cells were used as the source from which RNA for TCR libraries was isolated. From a lookup of the germline V gene, CDR1 and CDR2 are MNHEY and SVGAGI. V and J are truncated by 4 bases and 2 bases respectively, leaving an intervening sequence of 17 bases. Taken from cysteine to phenylalanine, the CDR3 has 17 residues. Just CDR3 DNA is preserved here, 51 bases in frame from base 1. The sample was also linked to a second study, of T cells expressing NK-cell markers. As the second publication notes: About eight donors provided sorted CD3+CD56+NKG2C+, CD3+CD56+NKG2C- and CD3+CD56-NKG2C+ T-cell subsets, whose TCR beta-chain repertoires were profiled. Of the eight sequenced donors, seven were found to be HCMV-seropositive and one was found to be HCMV-seronegative. To restrict sorting to alphabetaTCR-expressing T cells, an anti-gammadeltaTCR antibody was added in several experiments. In 5 to 7 donors, the dominant CD3+CD56+NKG2C+ clonotypes ranked among the top 10 CD8+ clonotypes, making up roughly 1.0-7.0% of CD8+ T cells. Those dominant clonotypes were again the most abundant among CD3+CD56-NKG2C+ cells in several donors, at about 25-60.1%. Whether the expanded NKG2C-expressing T cell clones were specific for HCMV antigens remained unclear. The eight sequenced donors were randomly selected healthy volunteers, three men and five women. HCMV-specific IgG was detected in serum with a commercial ELISA kit to determine HCMV serostatus. For over five donors, bulk peripheral blood T-cell repertoires were also sequenced from unsorted PBMC. MIGEC handled demultiplexing of the reads and grouping by UMI, while MiTCR was used to assemble and quantify clonotypes. To remove erroneous sequences, TCR cDNA sequences were retained only when supported by two or more reads. Downstream repertoire analysis used the tcR package, and clonotypes were matched across fractions by CDR3 nucleotide sequence plus V segment. Antigen specificity was annotated against VDJdb with VDJmatch, allowing one amino acid substitution in CDR3.

The sample comprised PBMCs. The chain links TRBV6-5 with TRBJ1-4; TRBD1 is a possible D gene, resting on 5 matching bases. The TCR comes from a woman aged 18-29 years in good health. DNA sequence: TGTGCCAGCAGTTCCTCCGGCGAGGGGACCACTAATGAAAAACTGTTTTTT. Its translation is CASSSSGEGTTNEKLFF.